This is a list of T cell receptor beta chains from one sample in a study of PD-1 blockade in classical Hodgkin lymphoma. Assay used: immunoSEQ multiplex PCR; TCRdb lists only in-frame clones, some missing. The table lists about 27,000 clones, more than 70% of them singletons. Sequences were derived from CD4+ T cells from blood, sampled before the fourth cycle of nivolumab. These receptors all come from a human donor with classical Hodgkin lymphoma. The CDR3 runs from the conserved cysteine through the conserved F or W. The D gene is left open where the match is weak. Clone size is given for some rows only: seen once, a few or many times, or a class if the clone is expanded.

clone size	D gene	J gene	V gene	CDR3 protein	CDR3 DNA
.	.	TRBJ1-5	TRBV30	CAWSLQTGNQPQHF	TGTGCCTGGAGTCTACAAACGGGCAATCAGCCCCAGCATTTT
.	.	TRBJ1-5	TRBV6-6	CASGPPGKENQPQHF	TGTGCCAGCGGTCCCCCGGGGAAGGAGAATCAGCCCCAGCATTTT
.	.	TRBJ2-1	TRBV11-3	CASSLDLGYEQFF	TGTGCCAGCAGCTTAGATCTTGGTTATGAGCAGTTCTTC
.	.	TRBJ2-7	TRBV21-1	CASSTTDRGGTLSYEQYF	TGTGCCAGCAGCACAACTGACAGGGGCGGTACCCTTTCCTACGAGCAGTACTTC
.	TRBD1	TRBJ1-2	TRBV7-9	CASSRGQGSYGYTF	TGTGCCAGCAGTCGGGGACAGGGTTCCTATGGCTACACCTTC
few	.	TRBJ2-1	TRBV14	CASGPLRGENNEQFF	TGTGCCAGCGGACCCCTGAGGGGGGAGAACAATGAGCAGTTCTTC
.	.	TRBJ1-2	TRBV6-7	CASSLHLTGLYGYTF	TGTGCCAGCAGCCTACACCTTACGGGACTCTATGGCTACACCTTC
.	TRBD2	TRBJ2-3	TRBV27	CASSFGGFGRVSSTDTQYF	TGTGCCAGCAGTTTTGGGGGTTTCGGGAGGGTCTCTAGCACAGATACGCAGTATTTT
.	.	TRBJ2-5	TRBV14	CASSQGHGSQYF	TGTGCCAGCAGCCAAGGTCACGGGTCCCAGTACTTC
once	.	TRBJ2-7	TRBV28	CASSIGGDRIYF	TGTGCCAGCAGTATTGGGGGGGACAGGATTTACTTC
.	TRBD1	TRBJ2-2	TRBV4-1	CASSQEGPGTGTYFTGELFF	TGCGCCAGCAGCCAAGAAGGGCCCGGGACAGGGACTTACTTTACCGGGGAGCTGTTTTTT
.	TRBD1	TRBJ1-2	TRBV7-9	CASSLVRGRNYGYTF	TGTGCCAGCAGCTTAGTCAGGGGGCGGAACTATGGCTACACCTTC
.	.	TRBJ2-7	TRBV19	CASSIFGAGRDSYEQYF	TGTGCCAGTAGTATTTTTGGGGCGGGACGAGACTCCTACGAGCAGTACTTC
.	.	TRBJ2-5	TRBV9	CASSVGALQETQYF	TGTGCCAGCAGCGTAGGTGCGTTACAAGAGACCCAGTACTTC
few	TRBD1	TRBJ2-1	TRBV5-8	CASSRQGGYLKQFF	TGTGCCAGCAGCCGACAGGGGGGGTATTTGAAGCAGTTCTTC
once	.	TRBJ2-3	TRBV5-1	CASRQGDTQYF	TGCGCCAGCAGGCAAGGAGATACGCAGTATTTT
.	.	TRBJ1-4	TRBV12-5	CASGSGNNEKLFF	TGTGCTAGTGGTTCCGGGAATAATGAAAAACTGTTTTTT
.	.	TRBJ2-1	TRBV13	CASSSRVGLSSYNEQFF	TGTGCCAGCAGCTCCCGCGTGGGGCTAAGCTCCTACAATGAGCAGTTCTTC
.	TRBD1	TRBJ1-2	TRBV6-6	CATRETGGAGYGYTF	TGTGCCACCCGAGAAACAGGGGGCGCCGGCTATGGCTACACCTTC
.	.	TRBJ1-2	TRBV29-1	CSVEAQARGYGYTF	TGCAGCGTTGAGGCACAGGCCAGAGGATATGGCTACACCTTC
once	TRBD2	TRBJ2-7	TRBV27	CASSLTREVGYEQYF	TGTGCCAGCAGTTTGACGCGGGAGGTAGGCTACGAGCAGTACTTC
.	.	TRBJ2-1	TRBV6-6	CASGGIWTSEQFF	TGTGCCAGCGGAGGCATCTGGACTTCTGAGCAGTTCTTC
.	.	TRBJ2-5	TRBV5-5	CASSWRRSGTQYF	TGTGCCAGCAGCTGGCGGCGGTCAGGGACCCAGTACTTC
.	.	TRBJ1-4	TRBV9	CASSRQAYNEKLFF	TGTGCCAGCAGCAGACAGGCGTATAATGAAAAACTGTTTTTT
once	.	TRBJ1-1	TRBV18	CASSPQKGLTGTEAFF	TGTGCCAGCTCACCACAAAAAGGCCTAACGGGCACTGAAGCTTTCTTT
once	.	TRBJ2-2	TRBV12-2	CASRLGQGNTGELFF	TGTGCAAGTCGCTTGGGGCAGGGGAACACCGGGGAGCTGTTTTTT
.	TRBD1	TRBJ2-5	TRBV28	CASSRGQGASETQYF	TGTGCCAGCAGTAGGGGACAGGGGGCATCCGAGACCCAGTACTTC
.	TRBD2	TRBJ2-7	TRBV10-3	CAISELELAVYEQYF	TGTGCCATCAGTGAGTTGGAACTAGCGGTCTACGAGCAGTACTTC
.	.	TRBJ1-2	TRBV5-6	CASSFGRTIGYTF	TGTGCCAGCAGCTTTGGACGGACCATTGGCTACACCTTC